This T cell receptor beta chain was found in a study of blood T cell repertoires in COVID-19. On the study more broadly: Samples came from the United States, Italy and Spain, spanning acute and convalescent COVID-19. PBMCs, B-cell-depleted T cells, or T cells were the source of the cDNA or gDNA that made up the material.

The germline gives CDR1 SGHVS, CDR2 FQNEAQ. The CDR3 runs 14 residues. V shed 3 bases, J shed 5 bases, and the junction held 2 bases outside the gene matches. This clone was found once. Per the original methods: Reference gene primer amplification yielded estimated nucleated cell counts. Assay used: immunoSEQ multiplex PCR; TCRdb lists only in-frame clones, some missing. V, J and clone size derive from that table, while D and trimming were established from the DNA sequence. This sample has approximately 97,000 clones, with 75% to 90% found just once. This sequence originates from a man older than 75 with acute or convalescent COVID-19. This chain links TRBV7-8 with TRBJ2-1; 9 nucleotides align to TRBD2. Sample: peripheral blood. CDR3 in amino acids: CASSFLAGNNEQFF. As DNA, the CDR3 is TGTGCCAGCAGCTTTCTAGCGGGGAACAATGAGCAGTTCTTC. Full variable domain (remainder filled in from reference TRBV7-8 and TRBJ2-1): GAGVSQSPRYKVAKRGQDVALRCDPISGHVSLFWYQQALGQGPEFLTYFQNEAQLDKSGLPSDRFFAERPEGSVSTLKIQRTQQEDSAVYLCASSFLAGNNEQFFGPGTRLTVL.